These 3 T cell receptor beta chains came from one sample sequenced in a study of T cell clonality in common variable immunodeficiency. Clones were read by immunoSEQ multiplex PCR, and TCRdb kept only the in-frame ones, dropping some. The sample has tens of thousands of clones, none seen only once; the top ten hold 0.65% to 0.8%. The sequenced sample consisted of peripheral blood mononuclear cells. These receptors were collected from a person aged 18 to 70 in good health.

This clone was counted many times. The read is 3 residues too short to cover the CDR3 end, so that end is filled in from the germline J gene. The rearrangement uses TRBV9 and TRBJ2-7, with a possible D match to TRBD1 (7 bases). V lost 0 bases and J lost 5, with 18 bases in between. Germline loops: CDR1 SGDLS, CDR2 YYNGEE. The CDR3 loop spans 16 amino acids. The part of the CDR3 DNA that was read is TGTGCCAGCAGCGTAGACAGGGGAGGACCTAGCCACGAG. It specifies CASSVDRGGPSHE. The whole CDR3 protein is CASSVDRGGPSHEQYF.

This clone was observed at least ten times. The missing CDR3 end, 3 residues past where the read stops, is filled in from the germline J gene. This chain connects TRBV20-1 to TRBJ2-1; D may correspond to TRBD1 or TRBD2 (5 bases each). V was pared by 3 bases and J by 8 bases, with 11 bases between. The CDR3 is 12 residues long. Germline V CDR1 and CDR2: DFQATT, SNEGSKA (reference sequence). The sequenced part of the CDR3 DNA is TGCAGTGCTAGGGCAGGGAGTTATGAG. Amino acids: CSARAGSYE. The entire CDR3 is CSARAGSYEQFF.

This clone was found many times. The CDR3 end lies 3 residues beyond the end of the read and is filled in from the germline J gene. The chain is built from TRBV20-1 and TRBJ2-3; TRBD2 aligns across 7 bases. The V segment lost 7 bases and the J segment 6 bases; nucleotides outside the gene matches: 16. Germline V CDR1 and CDR2: DFQATT, SNEGSKA (reference sequence). CDR3 length equals 15 residues. CDR3: CSVNPGLGVRDTQYF. Incomplete CDR3 DNA: TGCAGTGTGAATCCAGGACTAGGCGTGAGGGATACG.